A single sample gave rise to the 19 T cell receptor beta chains below, sequenced in a study of blood T cell repertoires in COVID-19. Repertoires were generated with immunoSEQ multiplex PCR, while TCRdb's copy carries only in-frame clones and drops some. Seen here are approximately 74,000 clones, approximately 91% observed once, and the top ten hold about 7.3%. The sample comprised peripheral blood. These receptors were obtained from a man between 65 and 79 years old with acute or convalescent COVID-19.

The chain uses TRBV6-6 and TRBJ2-3, with 11 bases identical to TRBD1. The germline V gene has CDR1 MNHNY and CDR2 SVGAGI (reference sequence). The V gene end was trimmed by 4 bases and the J gene end by 4 bases; junction bases not matched to a gene: 4. The CDR3 covers 15 residues. The CDR3 DNA is TGTGCCAGCAGTTCACCGGGACAGGGGGCAGATACGCAGTATTTT. Translating gives CASSSPGQGADTQYF.

This chain joins TRBV14 and TRBJ1-2, with 7 nucleotides matching TRBD1. The ends lost 4 bases at V and 6 bases at J; junction bases unmatched: 5. Germline CDR1 is SGHDN and CDR2 is FVKESK. CDR3 size: 13 residues. In DNA form, the CDR3 reads TGTGCCAGCAGCCGTCGGACAGGAGATGGCTACACCTTC. Protein sequence: CASSRRTGDGYTF.

The rearrangement joins TRBV4-2 to TRBJ1-2; unclear D gene. Germline CDR1 LGHNA, CDR2 YNFKEQ. Trimming cost V 0 bases and J 0 bases, with 11 bases left between them. This CDR3 spans 16 amino acids. The DNA for the CDR3 is TGTGCCAGCAGCCAAGAGATGTTAAGAGCTAACTATGGCTACACCTTC. This encodes CASSQEMLRANYGYTF.

V gene TRBV19 combines with J gene TRBJ1-2; D remains ambiguous. The CDR3 runs to 14 residues. The V gene lost 1 base and the J gene lost 3 bases, with 9 bases spanning the gap. The V gene's germline CDR1 is LNHDA and CDR2 SQIVND (reference sequence). CDR3 DNA: TGTGCCAGTAGTATAGCAGGACTTTACTATGGCTACACCTTC. Protein: CASSIAGLYYGYTF. Variable domain in full (rest from reference TRBV19 and TRBJ1-2): DGGITQSPKYLFRKEGQNVTLSCEQNLNHDAMYWYRQDPGQGLRLIYYSQIVNDFQKGDIAEGYSVSREKKESFPLTVTSAQKNPTAFYLCASSIAGLYYGYTFGSGTRLTVV.

This sequence joins TRBV10-1 and TRBJ2-3; 10 bases are shared with TRBD1. The CDR3 has 15 amino acids. V was pared by 1 base and J by 5 bases, with 3 bases of the junction left unmatched. Per germline, CDR1 WNHNN and CDR2 SYGVQD (reference sequence). CDR3 DNA: TGCGCCAGCAGTGAGTTGGGACAGGGGAAAGATACGCAGTATTTT. The encoded protein is CASSELGQGKDTQYF.

The chain has TRBV11-2 and TRBJ2-3, with 8 bases aligning to TRBD1. V lost 3 bases, J lost 5 bases, and 13 bases stayed unmatched. There are 17 residues in the CDR3. Germline V gene lookup returns CDR1 SGHAT and CDR2 FQNNGV. The CDR3 protein is CASSLGRRTGLGDTQYF. CDR3 DNA sequence: TGTGCCAGCAGCTTGGGCCGCCGGACAGGGTTGGGAGATACGCAGTATTTT.

The chain carries TRBV25-1 and TRBJ1-2; D is possibly TRBD1 (5 bases). The CDR3 extends over 16 amino acids. V was cut by 2 bases and J by 7 bases, with 20 bases left in between. The germline V gene encodes CDR1 MGHDK and CDR2 SYGVNS. The CDR3 region has the DNA TGTGCCAGCAGTGAAGGGAGGAGGGGACGGTCGGGTGGCTACACCTTC. Its protein product is CASSEGRRGRSGGYTF.

The chain combines TRBV19 with TRBJ2-7; TRBD1 might be the D (6 bases). CDR1 LNHDA and CDR2 SQIVND come from the germline V gene (reference sequence). The CDR3 sequence is 11 residues long. In DNA form, the CDR3 reads TGTGCTACCAAACAGGGTTACGAGCAGTACTTC. Its protein is CATKQGYEQYF.

The V and J genes are TRBV28 and TRBJ1-3; D is undetermined. The CDR3 is 19 amino acids. From germline, CDR1 is MDHEN and CDR2 SYDVKM. V lost 3 bases, J lost 0 bases, and 21 bases lay in between. CDR3 residues: CASSFKAGPIFSSGNTIYF. CDR3 DNA: TGTGCCAGCAGTTTTAAGGCAGGTCCAATATTCTCCTCTGGAAACACCATATATTTT.

The rearrangement links TRBV6-6 to TRBJ2-3; D is unclear. Germline assignment: CDR1 MNHNY and CDR2 SVGAGI (reference sequence). The CDR3 runs to 16 residues. Trimming removed 4 bases from V and 4 bases from J, with 18 bases in between. CDR3 nucleotides: TGTGCCAGCAGTTCTGGCAGTCCACTAATTTCAGATACGCAGTATTTT. Amino acid sequence: CASSSGSPLISDTQYF.

The chain uses TRBV5-6 and TRBJ1-6; D is uncertain. CDR1 is SGHDT and CDR2 is YYEEEE in the germline V gene. The CDR3 runs 15 residues. V was clipped by 0 bases and J by 4 bases, with 8 bases between them. CDR3 bases: TGTGCCAGCAGCTTGGACCCGCAGTATAATTCACCCCTCCACTTT. Its protein product is CASSLDPQYNSPLHF.

The chain has TRBV28 and TRBJ1-2, with a possible D match to TRBD1 (6 bases). The germline V gene encodes CDR1 MDHEN and CDR2 SYDVKM. This CDR3 comprises 13 residues. The V end lost 4 bases, the J end lost 4 bases, and 10 bases lay between the germline ends. The CDR3 sequence is CASSSQGTYGYTF. The CDR3 DNA sequence: TGTGCCAGCAGTTCTCAGGGGACCTATGGCTACACCTTC.

V usage is TRBV11-2 and J usage is TRBJ1-2, with 7 bases fitting TRBD1. Germline-derived CDR1 and CDR2 are SGHAT and FQNNGV. The CDR3 sequence is 14 residues long. V lost 5 bases to trimming and J lost 3 bases; unmatched junction nucleotides: 6. The CDR3 DNA follows: TGTGCCAGCAGCCTGGGGACAGAACACTATGGCTACACCTTC. It encodes CASSLGTEHYGYTF.

The chain uses TRBV9 and TRBJ2-1; 9 bases are shared with TRBD1. CDR1 and CDR2 from the germline V gene are SGDLS and YYNGEE. With V trimmed by 4 bases and J by 4 bases, 6 bases remained unmatched. This CDR3 spans 15 amino acids. CDR3 sequence: CASSPRQGGYNEQFF. In DNA, the CDR3 is TGTGCCAGCAGCCCAAGACAGGGGGGGTACAATGAGCAGTTCTTC.

This clone was found a few times. The V call is TRBV9, the J call TRBJ2-7; D is ambiguous. This CDR3 has 15 amino acids. Germline CDR1 SGDLS, CDR2 YYNGEE. V was trimmed by 0 bases and J by 6 bases, leaving 16 bases between them. CDR3 residues: CASSVESYGSGEQYF. DNA of the CDR3: TGTGCCAGCAGCGTAGAATCCTATGGGTCGGGCGAGCAGTACTTC.

DNA for the CDR3: TGTGCCAGCAGCTTAGCGACTACCTACAATGAGCAGTTCTTC. Protein product: CASSLATTYNEQFF. This chain connects TRBV7-9 to TRBJ2-1; tentatively, D is TRBD2 (5 bases). The germline V gene encodes CDR1 SEHNR and CDR2 FQNEAQ (reference sequence). This CDR3 spans 14 amino acids. With 0 bases removed from V and 2 bases from J, the gap between germline ends came to 5 bases.

V gene TRBV4-1 combines with J gene TRBJ1-5, with D hard to call. Germline V lookup: CDR1 MGHRA, CDR2 YSYEKL. This CDR3 has 17 amino acids. The ends were cut back, 0 bases at V and 0 bases at J, with 12 bases in the middle. The CDR3 nucleotides are TGCGCCAGCAGCCAAGACCCTACCTTATATAGCAATCAGCCCCAGCATTTT. Its translation is CASSQDPTLYSNQPQHF.

This chain uses TRBV5-1 with TRBJ2-7; a weak D match, TRBD2 (5 bases). The CDR3 totals 14 residues. The germline CDR1 and CDR2 sequences are SGHRS and YFSETQ. The V end was cut by 0 bases, the J end by 0 bases, with 7 bases between. CDR3 DNA: TGCGCCAGCAGCTTGGGAGGGAGCTCCTACGAGCAGTACTTC. It specifies CASSLGGSSYEQYF.

The chain joins TRBV27 to TRBJ1-5; TRBD1 agrees at 12 bases. Per germline, CDR1 MNHEY and CDR2 SMNVEV (reference sequence). This CDR3 contains 16 residues. V lost 2 bases to trimming and J lost 2 bases; unmatched junction nucleotides: 1. DNA of the CDR3: TGTGCCAGCAGTTTAGGGACAGGGGGCGGCAATCAGCCCCAGCATTTT. It translates to CASSLGTGGGNQPQHF.